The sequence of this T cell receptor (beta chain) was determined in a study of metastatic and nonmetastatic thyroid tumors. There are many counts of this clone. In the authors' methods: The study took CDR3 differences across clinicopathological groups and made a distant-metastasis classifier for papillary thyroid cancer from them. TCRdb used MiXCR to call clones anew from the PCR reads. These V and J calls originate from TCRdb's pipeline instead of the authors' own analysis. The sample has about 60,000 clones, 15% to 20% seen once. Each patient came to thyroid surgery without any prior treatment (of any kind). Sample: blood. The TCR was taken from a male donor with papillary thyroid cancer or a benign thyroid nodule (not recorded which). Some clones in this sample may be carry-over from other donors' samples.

For the CDR3, the DNA is TGCAGTGCCCAGCCAAGGACAGGGAAGGGATTAGATACGCAGTATTTT. It is translated as CSAQPRTGKGLDTQYF. The chain is built from TRBV20-1 and TRBJ2-3; 8 bases fit TRBD1. Germline CDR1 DFQATT, CDR2 SNEGSKA (reference sequence). Trimming removed 6 bases from V and 5 bases from J; junction bases left unmatched: 16. The CDR3 spans 16 residues.